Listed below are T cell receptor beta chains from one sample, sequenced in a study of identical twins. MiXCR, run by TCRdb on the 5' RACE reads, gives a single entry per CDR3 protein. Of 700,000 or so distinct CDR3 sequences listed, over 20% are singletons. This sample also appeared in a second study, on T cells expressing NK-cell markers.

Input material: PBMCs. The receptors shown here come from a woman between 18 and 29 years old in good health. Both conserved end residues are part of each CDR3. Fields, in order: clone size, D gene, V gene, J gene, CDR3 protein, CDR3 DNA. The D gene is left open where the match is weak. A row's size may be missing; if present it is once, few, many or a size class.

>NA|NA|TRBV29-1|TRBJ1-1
CSVGEGVTEAFF
TGCAGCGTTGGAGAGGGAGTCACTGAAGCTTTCTTT
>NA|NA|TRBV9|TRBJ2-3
CASSRRAGSKDTDTQYF
TGTGCCAGCAGCCGACGGGCGGGATCGAAGGACACAGATACGCAGTATTTT
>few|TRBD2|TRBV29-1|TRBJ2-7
CSVEGTTLYEQYF
TGCAGCGTTGAGGGGACTACACTCTACGAGCAGTACTTC
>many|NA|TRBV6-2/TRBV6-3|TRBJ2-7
CASSYTGTVQYF
TGTGCCAGCAGTTACACGGGGACTGTGCAGTACTTC
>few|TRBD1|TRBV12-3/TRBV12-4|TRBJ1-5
CASLTGGLNQPQHF
TGTGCCAGCTTAACAGGGGGCCTCAATCAGCCCCAGCATTTT
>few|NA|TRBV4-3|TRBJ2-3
CASSQETWTDTQYF
TGCGCCAGCAGCCAAGAGACATGGACAGATACGCAGTATTTT
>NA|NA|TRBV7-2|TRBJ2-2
CASSLQGGNTGELFF
TGTGCCAGCAGCTTACAGGGGGGGAACACCGGGGAGCTGTTTTTT
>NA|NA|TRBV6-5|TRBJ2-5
CASSYYPDGTQYF
TGTGCCAGCAGTTACTACCCTGATGGGACCCAGTACTTC
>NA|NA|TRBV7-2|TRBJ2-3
CASVRRAGTDTQYF
TGTGCCAGCGTTCGGAGGGCGGGAACAGATACGCAGTATTTT
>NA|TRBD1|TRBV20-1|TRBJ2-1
CSATTGGAFDNEQFF
TGCAGTGCAACTACAGGGGGAGCGTTCGACAATGAGCAGTTCTTC
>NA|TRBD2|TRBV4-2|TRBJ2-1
CASSRNSGGGYNEQFF
TGTGCCAGCAGTCGCAATAGCGGGGGGGGTTACAATGAGCAGTTCTTC
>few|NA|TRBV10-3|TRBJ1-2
CAISELGDGNGYTF
TGTGCCATCAGTGAGCTGGGGGATGGAAATGGCTACACCTTC
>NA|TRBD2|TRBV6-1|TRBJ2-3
CASRRVAGGPSGTQYF
TGTGCCAGCAGACGAGTAGCGGGAGGGCCCTCGGGTACGCAGTATTTT
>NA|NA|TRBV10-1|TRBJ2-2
CASSNRPNGELFF
TGCGCCAGCAGCAACCGGCCGAACGGGGAGCTGTTTTTT
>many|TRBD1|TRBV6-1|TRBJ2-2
CASSRGQGARGELFF
TGTGCCAGCAGCCGAGGACAGGGGGCGCGAGGGGAGCTGTTTTTT
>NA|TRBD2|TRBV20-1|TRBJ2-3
CSASERESSTDTQYF
TGCAGTGCTAGTGAGCGGGAGTCTAGCACAGATACGCAGTATTTT
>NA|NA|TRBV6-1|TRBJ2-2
CASRKRGSDSHTGELFF
TGTGCCAGCAGAAAAAGGGGGTCGGACAGTCACACCGGGGAGCTGTTTTTT
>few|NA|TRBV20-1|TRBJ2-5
CSARDPRGIETQYF
TGCAGTGCTAGAGATCCGCGGGGAATAGAGACCCAGTACTTC
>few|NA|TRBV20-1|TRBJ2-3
CSARVRGRTDTQYF
TGCAGTGCTAGAGTCAGGGGAAGAACAGATACGCAGTATTTT
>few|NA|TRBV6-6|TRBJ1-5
CASSSSFQPQHF
TGTGCCAGCAGCTCTTCGTTTCAGCCCCAGCATTTT
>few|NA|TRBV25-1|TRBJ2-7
CATHSSYEQYF
TGTGCCACCCACTCCTCCTACGAGCAGTACTTC
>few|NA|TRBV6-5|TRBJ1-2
CASSYTEGSRGYTF
TGTGCCAGCAGTTACACCGAGGGGTCACGGGGCTACACCTTC
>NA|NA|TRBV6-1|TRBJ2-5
CASSITRSQETQYF
TGTGCCAGCAGTATAACTAGAAGCCAAGAGACCCAGTACTTC
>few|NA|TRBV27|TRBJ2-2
CASSFEGYTGELFF
TGTGCCAGCAGTTTTGAGGGGTACACCGGGGAGCTGTTTTTT
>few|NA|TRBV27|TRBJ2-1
CASSRTPSNEQFF
TGTGCCAGCAGTCGGACCCCGAGCAATGAGCAGTTCTTC
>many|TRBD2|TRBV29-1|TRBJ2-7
CSVDGGRTSYEQYF
TGCAGCGTTGACGGCGGGAGGACATCCTACGAGCAGTACTTC
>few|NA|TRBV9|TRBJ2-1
CASSVLPNEQFF
TGTGCCAGCAGCGTACTCCCTAATGAGCAGTTCTTC
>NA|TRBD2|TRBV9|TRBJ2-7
CASSAREGGYEQYF
TGTGCCAGCAGCGCCCGGGAGGGCGGTTACGAGCAGTACTTC
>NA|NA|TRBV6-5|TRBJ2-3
CAGGRGDTQYF
TGTGCGGGAGGTAGGGGAGATACGCAGTATTTT